A single sample gave rise to the 10 T cell receptor beta chains below, sequenced in a study of cytomegalovirus exposure and HLA in healthy donors. The PCR contained 60 Vbeta and 13 Jbeta primers. The protocol was immunoSEQ multiplex PCR, while the TCRdb copy is restricted to in-frame clones and leaves out a portion. Here the sample spans about 170,000 clones, roughly four fifths being singletons. Sequenced: PBMCs. Every receptor here comes from a woman younger than 45 in good health and CMV-seropositive.

This clone turned up a few times. The rearrangement links TRBV10-3 to TRBJ1-1; D is possibly TRBD1 (5 bases). Germline V gene lookup returns CDR1 ENHRY and CDR2 SYGVKD. V was clipped by 10 bases and J by 0 bases, with 15 bases between them. The CDR3 runs to 14 residues. The DNA of the CDR3 is TGTGCCACCCGAGCCGAAGGGGTGAACACTGAAGCTTTCTTT. Amino acids: CATRAEGVNTEAFF.

This chain links TRBV18 with TRBJ2-5, with 8 nucleotides matching TRBD1. CDR1 is KGHSH and CDR2 is LQKENI in the germline V gene. The length of the CDR3 is 15 residues. After removal of 4 bases from V and 3 bases from J, the junction contained 7 bases not matched to a gene. CDR3 sequence: CASSLNPGQEETQYF. As DNA, the CDR3 is TGTGCCAGCTCACTGAACCCGGGACAGGAAGAGACCCAGTACTTC.

This chain connects TRBV5-1 to TRBJ2-3; D not certain. Trimming cost V 0 bases and J 5 bases, with 13 bases left between them. The germline V gene has CDR1 SGHRS and CDR2 YFSETQ. The CDR3 totals 15 residues. The CDR3 bases are TGCGCCAGCAGCTTGGGACTTTCGACGGGAGATACGCAGTATTTT. Translated: CASSLGLSTGDTQYF.

V and J are TRBV6-5 and TRBJ2-6; D is unclear. The germline gives CDR1 MNHEY, CDR2 SVGAGI. CDR3 length: 15 residues. The V and J ends lost 5 bases and 2 bases respectively, with 10 bases between them. In nucleotides, the CDR3 is TGTGCCAGCAGTCACCCAGAACCTGGGGCCAACGTCCTGACTTTC. Translation: CASSHPEPGANVLTF.

J is TRBJ2-2 and V is TRBV18; 8 bases map to TRBD2. The CDR3 runs to 15 residues. Germline assignment: CDR1 KGHSH and CDR2 LQKENI. V dropped 0 bases and J dropped 6; count of bases not matched to a gene: 3. The CDR3: CASSPPGLGSGELFF. The CDR3 region has the DNA TGTGCCAGCTCACCACCGGGACTAGGGTCCGGGGAGCTGTTTTTT.

V and J are TRBV30 and TRBJ1-5; 9 nucleotides match TRBD1. The CDR3 is made up of 16 amino acids. After removal of 1 base from V and 2 bases from J, the junction contained 6 bases not matched to a gene. Germline assignment: CDR1 GTSNPN and CDR2 SVGIG (reference sequence). CDR3 nucleotide sequence: TGTGCCTGGAGTGAGGGACAGGGAGGAGGCAATCAGCCCCAGCATTTT. Amino acid sequence: CAWSEGQGGGNQPQHF.

The V gene is TRBV5-1, the J gene TRBJ2-1, with 11 bases matching TRBD1. Germline V gene lookup returns CDR1 SGHRS and CDR2 YFSETQ. Trimming cost V 4 bases and J 7 bases; bases outside gene matches: 7. The CDR3 length is 15 residues. Here the CDR3 DNA reads TGCGCCAGCAGCCTAGGACAGGGGGCGAGTAATGAGCAGTTCTTC. It codes for CASSLGQGASNEQFF.

This clone appeared a single time. DNA of the CDR3: TGTGCCACCAGCAGAGAAGAGCGGGAGGGCCAAAGAGAGCAGTACTTC. This encodes CATSREEREGQREQYF. The genes are TRBV15 and TRBJ2-5; 10 nucleotides align to TRBD2. The junction had 12 bases not matched to a gene; V was cut back by 0 bases and J by 11 bases. CDR1 LNHNV and CDR2 YYDKDF come from the germline V gene (reference sequence). The CDR3 contains 16 residues. Variable domain in full (rest from reference TRBV15 and TRBJ2-5): DAMVIQNPRYQVTQFGKPVTLSCSQTLNHNVMYWYQQKSSQAPKLLFHYYDKDFNNEADTPDNFQSRRPNTSFCFLDIRSPGLGDTAMYLCATSREEREGQREQYFGPGTRLLVL.

The CDR3, as DNA: TGCAGCGTTGGACAGGGCAATGAAAAACTGTTTTTT. It codes for CSVGQGNEKLFF. The rearrangement uses TRBV29-1 and TRBJ1-4; 7 bases fit TRBD1. The CDR3 length is 12 residues. Germline trimming cut 4 bases from V and 5 bases from J; bases unmatched to any gene: 1. CDR1 SQVTM and CDR2 ANQGSEA come from the germline V gene.

The chain carries TRBV18 and TRBJ1-2, with TRBD1 as a possible D gene (5 bases). V was clipped by 1 base and J by 3 bases, with 12 bases between them. CDR3 length: 15 residues. CDR1 is KGHSH, CDR2 LQKENI, per germline. DNA of the CDR3: TGTGCCAGCTCACCACTCCCAGGGCCGGACTATGGCTACACCTTC. Translating gives CASSPLPGPDYGYTF.